This T cell receptor beta chain was retrieved from a study of technical replicates of blood from several donors. V lost 0 bases to trimming and J lost 2 bases, with 11 bases between them. The CDR3 spans 16 residues. Looked up from germline, CDR1 is MDHEN and CDR2 is SYDVKM. Method: immunoSEQ multiplex PCR; TCRdb's copy keeps in-frame clones and lacks some. The sample holds about 100,000 clones; just over 95% are singletons and the top ten take 0.21%. This chain uses TRBV28 with TRBJ1-3; D is possibly TRBD1 (6 bases). The sample taken for sequencing was T cells isolated from PBMCs. The origin of this receptor is a human donor in good health. DNA for the CDR3: TGTGCCAGCAGTTTATGGCAGGGGCTTGCTGGAAACACCATATATTTT. This codes for CASSLWQGLAGNTIYF. The full variable domain, in which reference TRBV28 and TRBJ1-3 provide the parts outside the CDR3, is DVKVTQSSRYLVKRTGEKVFLECVQDMDHENMFWYRQDPGLGLRLIYFSYDVKMKEKGDIPEGYSVSREKKERFSLILESASTNQTSMYLCASSLWQGLAGNTIYFGEGSWLTVV.